What follows are 13 T cell receptor beta chains derived from one specimen sequenced in a study of cytomegalovirus exposure and HLA in healthy donors. Assay: immunoSEQ multiplex PCR; the TCRdb copy retains only in-frame clones and omits some. Of around 99,000 clones listed, around nine tenths are singletons. Sequenced: PBMCs. Receptors were obtained from a woman aged 18-29 years in good health and CMV-seronegative.

The chain recombines TRBV2 with TRBJ1-1, with 7 bases matching TRBD1. CDR1 and CDR2 (germline): SNHLY, FYNNEI. The CDR3 consists of 11 residues. CDR3 in amino acids: CAIGGDTEAFF. DNA of the CDR3: TGTGCGATAGGGGGCGACACTGAAGCTTTCTTT.

This rearrangement joins TRBV28 to TRBJ2-4, with 7 positions matching TRBD2. V trimming: 4 bases; J trimming: 7 bases; junction bases outside the gene matches: 13. Germline V gives CDR1 MDHEN, CDR2 SYDVKM. The CDR3 has 16 residues. The CDR3 is CASSSRTPGGGNIQYF. CDR3 bases: TGTGCCAGCAGTTCGAGGACACCTGGGGGGGGGAACATTCAGTACTTC.

This clone was observed once. The sample contains more than one DNA sequence encoding this CDR3. In DNA, the CDR3 is TGTGCCACCAGCCGGAGCACAGATACGCAGTATTTT. Its protein product is CATSRSTDTQYF. The genes are TRBV15 and TRBJ2-3, with D uncertain. CDR1 LNHNV and CDR2 YYDKDF come from the germline V gene (reference sequence). This CDR3 region has 12 residues. The V end was cut by 5 bases, the J end by 0 bases, with 3 bases between.

This clone showed up just once. The gene calls are TRBV30 and TRBJ1-2; TRBD1 agrees at 9 bases. The CDR3 runs to 12 residues. The germline V gene encodes CDR1 GTSNPN and CDR2 SVGIG (reference sequence). Losses at the gene ends were 1 base for V and 10 bases for J; bases not matched to a gene: 4. The chain's CDR3 is CAWSGGTGPYTF. The CDR3 nucleotides are TGTGCCTGGAGTGGGGGGACAGGGCCCTACACCTTC.

This clone came up a few times. The V call is TRBV19, the J call TRBJ2-1; D not certain. Germline V gene lookup returns CDR1 LNHDA and CDR2 SQIVND (reference sequence). V was pared by 4 bases and J by 6 bases, with 19 bases between. CDR3 size: 16 residues. The CDR3 region is CASSRDGPGYGNEQFF. The CDR3 coding sequence is TGTGCCAGTAGTAGAGATGGGCCAGGTTATGGCAATGAGCAGTTCTTC. The full variable domain, in which reference TRBV19 and TRBJ2-1 provide the parts outside the CDR3, is DGGITQSPKYLFRKEGQNVTLSCEQNLNHDAMYWYRQDPGQGLRLIYYSQIVNDFQKGDIAEGYSVSREKKESFPLTVTSAQKNPTAFYLCASSRDGPGYGNEQFFGPGTRLTVL.

J is TRBJ1-3 and V is TRBV15; D not certain. CDR1 is LNHNV and CDR2 is YYDKDF in the germline V gene (reference sequence). The ends were cut back, 1 base at V and 3 bases at J, with 7 bases in the middle. The CDR3 runs to 14 residues. The CDR3 is CATSRGGSGNTIYF. The DNA of the CDR3 is TGTGCCACCAGCAGAGGAGGGAGTGGAAACACCATATATTTT.

A word on this clone: Other DNA sequences from this sample encode an identical CDR3 as well. J is TRBJ1-4 and V is TRBV20-1; D not certain. CDR1 is DFQATT, CDR2 SNEGSKA, per germline (reference sequence). Trimming removed 4 bases from V and 5 bases from J, with 5 bases in between. The CDR3 spans 11 residues. CDR3 loop: CSANKNEKLFF. Written as DNA, the CDR3 is TGCAGTGCTAATAAAAATGAAAAACTGTTTTTT.

This clone was detected once. V and J are TRBV9 and TRBJ2-1; 11 nucleotides agree with TRBD2. Germline V lookup: CDR1 SGDLS, CDR2 YYNGEE. Trimming took 3 bases from V and 3 from J; bases not matched to a gene: 5. This CDR3 region has 16 residues. CDR3 sequence: CASSALGTSGYNEQFF. The CDR3 nucleotides are TGTGCCAGCAGCGCCCTAGGGACTAGCGGCTACAATGAGCAGTTCTTC.

This clone has a single count. This sequence joins TRBV9 and TRBJ2-7; D possibly corresponds to TRBD1 (5 bases). V gave up 1 base and J gave up 2 bases, with 10 bases separating them. CDR1 is SGDLS and CDR2 is YYNGEE in the germline V gene. The CDR3 is 14 amino acids. CDR3 sequence: CASSVTDSPYEQYF. The CDR3, as DNA: TGTGCCAGCAGCGTAACCGACAGCCCCTACGAGCAGTACTTC. The full variable domain, in which reference TRBV9 and TRBJ2-7 provide the parts outside the CDR3, is DSGVTQTPKHLITATGQRVTLRCSPRSGDLSVYWYQQSLDQGLQFLIQYYNGEERAKGNILERFSAQQFPDLHSELNLSSLELGDSALYFCASSVTDSPYEQYFGPGTRLTVT.

This clone was recorded once. CDR3 nucleotide sequence: TGCGCCAGCTTGGTCGGACAGACTAATGAAAAACTGTTTTTT. This gives the protein CASLVGQTNEKLFF. The chain couples TRBV5-1 to TRBJ1-4; perhaps TRBD1 as D (6 bases). CDR1 and CDR2 from the germline V gene are SGHRS and YFSETQ. The CDR3 runs 14 residues. V lost 7 bases and J lost 2, with 12 bases in between.

This clone appeared a few times. The chain employs TRBV28 and TRBJ2-1; D is perhaps TRBD1 (5 bases). The germline V and J ends were trimmed by 10 bases and 6 bases, with 10 bases remaining between them. The CDR3 has 11 amino acids. Germline V gene data show CDR1 as MDHEN and CDR2 as SYDVKM. The CDR3 DNA is TGTGCCATATCCAGGGCCAATGAGCAGTTCTTC. This gives the protein CAISRANEQFF.

This clone was picked up one time. The rearrangement joins TRBV7-7 to TRBJ2-5, with D tentatively TRBD1 (6 bases). The CDR3 sequence is 12 residues long. The V end lost 2 bases, the J end lost 5 bases, and 6 bases lay between the germline ends. Germline CDR1 is SSHAT and CDR2 is FNYEAQ (reference sequence). CDR3 nucleotides: TGTGCCAGCAGCTTACAGGGGGAGACCCAGTACTTC. Protein sequence: CASSLQGETQYF.

V and J are TRBV11-2 and TRBJ2-7, with TRBD2 matching over 8 bases. Trimming took 1 base from V and 2 from J; bases not matched to a gene: 4. The CDR3 loop spans 15 amino acids. Germline values: CDR1 SGHAT, CDR2 FQNNGV. The CDR3 reads CASSLGTSGTYEQYF. The CDR3 DNA is TGTGCCAGCAGCTTAGGTACTAGCGGCACCTACGAGCAGTACTTC.